Below, 25 T cell receptor beta chains from the same sample are listed, as sequenced in a study of T cell changes during pregnancy in multiple sclerosis. Sequencing was performed with immunoSEQ multiplex PCR; in TCRdb, only in-frame clones are kept and a portion is missing. The sample comprises around 38,000 clones, roughly nine tenths of which are singletons, and roughly 6% rests with the top ten. Material: CD8+ T cells from peripheral blood mononuclear cells, obtained in the second trimester of pregnancy. The receptors originated from a female donor with multiple sclerosis, enrolled in a pregnancy study.

This clone was seen a single time. V gene TRBV27 combines with J gene TRBJ2-7, with no clear D. This CDR3 has 15 residues. Germline V gene sequence: CDR1 MNHEY, CDR2 SMNVEV (reference sequence). The V gene lost 5 bases and the J gene lost 6 bases, with 20 bases spanning the gap. CDR3 in amino acids: CASSQSSPAGFEQYF. The CDR3 bases are TGTGCCAGCAGTCAGTCATCCCCCGCCGGGTTCGAGCAGTACTTC.

V is TRBV27 and J is TRBJ1-5; D is possibly TRBD1 (5 bases). The germline V gene encodes CDR1 MNHEY and CDR2 SMNVEV (reference sequence). The length of the CDR3 is 15 residues. The ends were cut back, 7 bases at V and 1 base at J, with 14 bases in the middle. The CDR3 DNA follows: TGTGCCAGCACCCCTTCGGGGGGGAGCAATCAGCCCCAGCATTTT. Protein product: CASTPSGGSNQPQHF.

This clone was detected once. V usage is TRBV5-1 and J usage is TRBJ2-7, with TRBD2 identical over 13 bases. V lost 0 bases, J lost 3 bases, and 6 bases stayed unmatched. Germline CDR1 and CDR2: SGHRS and YFSETQ. The CDR3 sequence is 17 residues long. CDR3 sequence: CASSLERLAGGGYEQYF. The CDR3 nucleotides read TGCGCCAGCAGCTTGGAGCGACTAGCGGGAGGTGGCTACGAGCAGTACTTC. Full variable domain (rest looked up from reference TRBV5-1 and TRBJ2-7): KAGVTQTPRYLIKTRGQQVTLSCSPISGHRSVSWYQQTPGQGLQFLFEYFSETQRNKGNFPGRFSGRQFSNSRSEMNVSTLELGDSALYLCASSLERLAGGGYEQYFGPGTRLTVT.

The CDR3, as DNA: TGTGCCAGCAGCGCGGGACAGGGTAGTGGAAACACCATATATTTT. As protein: CASSAGQGSGNTIYF. The chain has TRBV9 and TRBJ1-3; TRBD1 agrees at 9 bases. From germline, CDR1 is SGDLS and CDR2 YYNGEE. With V trimmed by 3 bases and J by 3 bases, 4 bases remained unmatched. There are 15 residues in the CDR3.

The chain employs TRBV10-3 and TRBJ1-2; D is perhaps TRBD1 (6 bases). Germline loops: CDR1 ENHRY, CDR2 SYGVKD. The CDR3 is 14 residues long. Trimming removed 3 bases at V and 4 bases at J, with 12 bases between. CDR3 DNA sequence: TGTGCCATCAGTGAACCAGGGGACCCCTATGGCTACACCTTC. It yields the protein CAISEPGDPYGYTF.

This clone was seen more than once but under ten times. The J gene is TRBJ2-7, the V gene TRBV14; TRBD1 aligns across 8 bases. CDR3 length: 14 residues. The V gene end was trimmed by 6 bases and the J gene end by 2 bases; junction bases not matched to a gene: 6. Germline CDR1 is SGHDN and CDR2 is FVKESK. DNA for the CDR3: TGTGCCAGCAGTAAGACAGGGGCTACCTACGAGCAGTACTTC. Translating it yields CASSKTGATYEQYF. Filled out from reference TRBV14 and TRBJ2-7, the complete variable domain reads EAGVTQFPSHSVIEKGQTVTLRCDPISGHDNLYWYRRVMGKEIKFLLHFVKESKQDESGMPNNRFLAERTGGTYSTLKVQPAELEDSGVYFCASSKTGATYEQYFGPGTRLTVT.

The chain has TRBV27 and TRBJ1-4; TRBD1 might be the D (5 bases). The CDR3 loop spans 15 amino acids. V lost 6 bases, J lost 0 bases, and 11 bases lay in between. CDR1 and CDR2 from the germline V gene are MNHEY and SMNVEV (reference sequence). DNA for the CDR3: TGTGCCAGCAGGCGGGGGTCTTCAACTAATGAAAAACTGTTTTTT. This translates into CASRRGSSTNEKLFF. Using reference TRBV27 and TRBJ1-4 for the parts outside the CDR3, the full variable domain is EAQVTQNPRYLITVTGKKLTVTCSQNMNHEYMSWYRQDPGLGLRQIYYSMNVEVTDKGDVPEGYKVSRKEKRNFPLILESPSPNQTSLYFCASRRGSSTNEKLFFGSGTQLSVL.

This chain links TRBV7-9 with TRBJ2-1; 8 bases agree with TRBD2. The CDR3 is made up of 16 amino acids. The trim removed 2 bases at V and 1 base at J, leaving 4 bases unmatched. Germline loops: CDR1 SEHNR, CDR2 FQNEAQ (reference sequence). As DNA, the CDR3 is TGTGCCAGCAGCTTAAGCGGGAGCCCTTCCTACAATGAGCAGTTCTTC. Residues: CASSLSGSPSYNEQFF. Filled out from reference TRBV7-9 and TRBJ2-1, the complete variable domain reads DTGVSQNPRHKITKRGQNVTFRCDPISEHNRLYWYRQTLGQGPEFLTYFQNEAQLEKSRLLSDRFSAERPKGSFSTLEIQRTEQGDSAMYLCASSLSGSPSYNEQFFGPGTRLTVL.

The count of this clone is one. This rearrangement joins TRBV13 to TRBJ1-1, with 12 bases fitting TRBD1. The junction had 9 bases not matched to a gene; V was cut back by 5 bases and J by 8 bases. CDR3 length: 15 amino acids. CDR1 is PRHDT, CDR2 FYEKMQ, per germline (reference sequence). CDR3 sequence (DNA): TGTGCCAGCAGCCCCCCCCGGGACAGGGGGCCGGAAGCTTTCTTT. Translated, it gives CASSPPRDRGPEAFF.

J is TRBJ2-5 and V is TRBV7-7; TRBD2 might be the D (5 bases). CDR1 and CDR2 from the germline V gene are SSHAT and FNYEAQ (reference sequence). The CDR3 totals 14 residues. Between the trimmed V and J ends, which lost 5 bases and 4 bases, there was a span of 14 bases. The CDR3 DNA follows: TGTGCCAGCAGCGCGGACTCGGCGGGAGAGACCCAGTACTTC. Its protein is CASSADSAGETQYF.

This clone has a single count. V gene TRBV5-6 combines with J gene TRBJ2-7, with TRBD2 matching over 7 bases. With 4 bases clipped from V and 2 bases from J, the junction kept 18 bases outside the gene matches. The CDR3 runs to 18 residues. Germline-derived CDR1 and CDR2 are SGHDT and YYEEEE. CDR3 amino acids: CASSLWTRNYTSAYEQYF. Written as DNA, the CDR3 is TGTGCCAGCAGCCTCTGGACTAGGAATTATACTAGCGCCTACGAGCAGTACTTC.

This sequence joins TRBV4-3 and TRBJ2-7; a possible D gene is TRBD1 (6 bases). The CDR3 covers 14 residues. V gave up 3 bases and J gave up 2 bases, with 11 bases separating them. Germline CDR1 is LGHNA and CDR2 is YSLEER. The CDR3 nucleotides are TGCGCCAGCAGCCACCGCAGGGGAACCTACGAGCAGTACTTC. It yields the protein CASSHRRGTYEQYF.

The CDR3 loop is CASSPMGGLAGELFF. The CDR3, as DNA: TGTGCCAGCAGCCCGATGGGGGGGTTAGCCGGGGAGCTGTTTTTT. This chain links TRBV4-2 with TRBJ2-2; 7 positions match TRBD2. The J segment lost 6 bases and the V segment lost 4 bases, leaving 8 bases of the junction unmatched. The CDR3 sequence is 15 residues long. The germline V gene has CDR1 LGHNA and CDR2 YNFKEQ.

The chain combines TRBV5-6 with TRBJ2-7; D remains ambiguous. CDR3 length: 15 amino acids. V was cut by 0 bases and J by 3 bases, with 13 bases left in between. CDR1 is SGHDT and CDR2 is YYEEEE in the germline V gene. The CDR3: CASSLDSSSLYEQYF. Here the CDR3 DNA reads TGTGCCAGCAGCTTGGACTCTAGTTCCCTCTACGAGCAGTACTTC.

J is TRBJ1-1 and V is TRBV23-1; D remains unclear. TRBV23-1 is designated an ORF whose function remains uncertain. Trimming removed 7 bases at V and 1 base at J, with 10 bases between. The CDR3 has 13 amino acids. The CDR3 reads CASKEQRNTEAFF. The DNA of the CDR3 is TGCGCCAGCAAAGAACAGAGGAACACTGAAGCTTTCTTT.

This chain uses TRBV29-1 with TRBJ2-7; 9 bases line up with TRBD1. The CDR3 is made up of 16 amino acids. Germline V gene lookup returns CDR1 SQVTM and CDR2 ANQGSEA. J gave up 2 bases and V 8 bases, and 16 bases lay outside the gene matches. DNA of the CDR3: TGCAGCAGCGTTGTTGGACAGGGGCCCCAAACCTACGAGCAGTACTTC. Protein: CSSVVGQGPQTYEQYF.

The chain couples TRBV27 to TRBJ2-5, with a tentative D call TRBD1 (6 bases). Germline V gene sequence: CDR1 MNHEY, CDR2 SMNVEV (reference sequence). This CDR3 is built from 16 residues. V lost 5 bases and J 2 bases, leaving 18 bases between the germline ends. The CDR3 loop is CASSPRGRGGQETQYF. The CDR3 DNA sequence: TGTGCCAGCAGTCCTCGAGGCAGGGGCGGACAAGAGACCCAGTACTTC.

The CDR3 region has the DNA TGTGCCAGCAGTGAATATACAGAATCTCTCTACCACGGCTACACCTTC. Its protein product is CASSEYTESLYHGYTF. This chain connects TRBV6-1 to TRBJ1-2; D gene uncertain. This CDR3 contains 16 residues. Trimming removed 2 bases at V and 8 bases at J, with 21 bases between. Germline assignment: CDR1 MNHNS and CDR2 SASEGT.

The chain couples TRBV6-1 to TRBJ1-5, with 9 bases that match TRBD1. The CDR3 spans 15 residues. Trimming took 3 bases from V and 6 from J; bases not matched to a gene: 6. CDR1 and CDR2 (germline): MNHNS, SASEGT. Written as DNA, the CDR3 is TGTGCCAGCAGTGAGGGACAGGGTTTCGGTCAGCCCCAGCATTTT. The encoded protein is CASSEGQGFGQPQHF.

The chain combines TRBV7-9 with TRBJ2-7; maybe TRBD2 (5 bases). Germline V gene data show CDR1 as SEHNR and CDR2 as FQNEAQ (reference sequence). This CDR3 comprises 11 residues. Trimming took 3 bases from V and 6 from J, leaving 6 bases between them. DNA of the CDR3: TGTGCCAGCAGCTTTGGAGGCGAGCAGTACTTC. This translates into CASSFGGEQYF. The complete variable domain, with remaining parts taken from reference TRBV7-9 and TRBJ2-7, reads DTGVSQNPRHKITKRGQNVTFRCDPISEHNRLYWYRQTLGQGPEFLTYFQNEAQLEKSRLLSDRFSAERPKGSFSTLEIQRTEQGDSAMYLCASSFGGEQYFGPGTRLTVT.

This chain links TRBV4-2 with TRBJ2-5; 9 nucleotides agree with TRBD2. Trimming took 1 base from V and 4 from J; bases not matched to a gene: 10. The CDR3 is 17 amino acids. Germline V gene lookup returns CDR1 LGHNA and CDR2 YNFKEQ. This CDR3 is CASSQVSSAGGGETQYF. CDR3 nucleotide sequence: TGTGCCAGCAGCCAAGTTAGTTCGGCGGGAGGGGGAGAGACCCAGTACTTC.

This clone was detected a few times. The chain has TRBV6-4 and TRBJ2-2; 9 bases are shared with TRBD1. V was clipped by 1 base and J by 2 bases; unmatched bases: 2. Germline CDR1 is MRHNA and CDR2 is SNTAGT. CDR3 length: 16 residues. CDR3 in amino acids: CASSDLGQGNTGELFF. CDR3 DNA: TGTGCCAGCAGTGACTTGGGACAGGGAAACACCGGGGAGCTGTTTTTT.

The chain couples TRBV30 to TRBJ1-1; D is perhaps TRBD1 (5 bases). Germline assignment: CDR1 GTSNPN and CDR2 SVGIG (reference sequence). V shed 0 bases and J shed 13 bases, with 12 bases lying between them. The CDR3 runs to 11 residues. CDR3 nucleotides: TGTGCCTGGAGTGTAGAAGGGGCCGGTTTCTTT. Encoded protein: CAWSVEGAGFF.

The genes are TRBV11-2 and TRBJ1-2; 11 bases line up with TRBD1. Unmatched junction bases numbered 9, after V lost 4 bases and J lost 8 bases. Germline V CDR1 and CDR2: SGHAT, FQNNGV. The CDR3 runs to 15 residues. The chain's CDR3 is CASSSSGGQGEGYTF. CDR3 nucleotide sequence: TGTGCCAGCAGCTCCTCCGGGGGACAGGGGGAAGGCTACACCTTC.

J is TRBJ1-1 and V is TRBV7-9; 7 positions match TRBD1. CDR3 size: 13 residues. Germline V lookup: CDR1 SEHNR, CDR2 FQNEAQ (reference sequence). J gave up 8 bases and V 1 base, and 4 bases lay outside the gene matches. CDR3 amino acids: CASSLGGQVEAFF. The CDR3 nucleotides read TGTGCCAGCAGCTTAGGAGGACAGGTCGAAGCTTTCTTT.